This passage covers 26 T cell receptor beta chains from one sample sequenced in a study of a mutant IDH1 vaccine in newly diagnosed glioma. These receptors have no known antigen. Time point specified: week 23, last vaccination. Each vaccine dose was 300 ug of mutant IDH1 20-mer peptide, with topical imiquimod. Assay used: immunoSEQ multiplex PCR; TCRdb lists only in-frame clones, some missing. The sample shows approximately 66,000 clones, over 70% of them seen only once. The sample here was PBMCs, taken from a glioma patient whose treatment included an IDH1 peptide vaccine. These receptors all come from a man aged 18 to 30 with glioma.

The chain joins TRBV7-2 to TRBJ2-7, with D possibly being TRBD1 (6 bases). Trimming took 2 bases from V and 3 from J, leaving 17 bases between them. The CDR3 length is 16 residues. CDR1 and CDR2 (germline): SGHTA, FQGNSA. Written as DNA, the CDR3 is TGTGCCAGCAGCTTAAGTGCAGGACAGATATACTACGAGCAGTACTTC. Translation gives CASSLSAGQIYYEQYF.

The chain couples TRBV7-9 to TRBJ1-2; TRBD1 agrees at 10 bases. With 3 bases clipped from V and 6 bases from J, the junction kept 7 bases outside the gene matches. This CDR3 comprises 15 residues. Germline lookup yields CDR1 SEHNR and CDR2 FQNEAQ (reference sequence). CDR3 in amino acids: CASSFGTGERNGYTF. The CDR3 DNA reads TGTGCCAGCAGCTTCGGGACAGGGGAGAGGAATGGCTACACCTTC.

The sample holds one count of this clone. The rearrangement joins TRBV29-1 to TRBJ2-1, with 7 bases matching TRBD2. Germline V gives CDR1 SQVTM, CDR2 ANQGSEA. CDR3 length: 16 residues. After removal of 2 bases from V and 4 bases from J, the junction contained 11 bases not matched to a gene. CDR3: CSVESASGYLYNEQFF. In DNA, the CDR3 is TGCAGCGTTGAATCGGCTAGCGGATACCTGTACAATGAGCAGTTCTTC.

The genes are TRBV19 and TRBJ2-3, with no clear D. This CDR3 region has 14 residues. CDR1 is LNHDA and CDR2 is SQIVND in the germline V gene (reference sequence). V lost 7 bases and J lost 5, with 16 bases in between. DNA for the CDR3: TGTGCCAGTACCCAGACATGGTTTGGAGATACGCAGTATTTT. This codes for CASTQTWFGDTQYF.

This clone was found once. The chain employs TRBV18 and TRBJ1-1, with 9 bases fitting TRBD1. CDR3 length equals 16 residues. Germline trimming cut 2 bases from V and 3 bases from J; bases unmatched to any gene: 7. Germline values: CDR1 KGHSH, CDR2 LQKENI. The CDR3 sequence is CASSPNPGQGYTEAFF. In DNA, the CDR3 is TGTGCCAGCTCACCAAATCCGGGACAGGGTTACACTGAAGCTTTCTTT.

This chain joins TRBV9 and TRBJ1-1, with 7 bases identical to TRBD1. Unmatched junction bases numbered 3, after V lost 4 bases and J lost 0 bases. The germline V gene encodes CDR1 SGDLS and CDR2 YYNGEE. The CDR3 covers 14 residues. The CDR3 reads CASSSGGMNTEAFF. The CDR3 region has the DNA TGTGCCAGCAGCTCAGGGGGTATGAACACTGAAGCTTTCTTT.

The chain is built from TRBV7-2 and TRBJ1-1; no firm D call. Germline CDR1 is SGHTA and CDR2 is FQGNSA. V lost 3 bases, J lost 0 bases, and 8 bases lay in between. The CDR3 extends over 14 amino acids. The CDR3 loop is CASSFPGMNTEAFF. CDR3 DNA sequence: TGTGCCAGCAGCTTTCCAGGAATGAACACTGAAGCTTTCTTT.

V is TRBV6-5 and J is TRBJ1-4; D is unclear. This CDR3 comprises 13 residues. The V gene lost 6 bases and the J gene lost 4 bases, with 9 bases spanning the gap. In germline, CDR1 is MNHEY, CDR2 SVGAGI. The CDR3 DNA reads TGTGCCAGCAGGGTACAGATTAATGAAAAACTGTTTTTT. Translating it yields CASRVQINEKLFF.

The chain uses TRBV6-5 and TRBJ1-4; a possible D gene is TRBD1 (5 bases). The V gene's germline CDR1 is MNHEY and CDR2 SVGAGI. The ends were cut back, 5 bases at V and 5 bases at J, with 15 bases in the middle. The CDR3 extends over 15 amino acids. CDR3 nucleotides: TGTGCCAGCAGTCAACCGAGGCAGGGAAATGAAAAACTGTTTTTT. Translation gives CASSQPRQGNEKLFF.

This clone is medium-sized by share. The identical CDR3 is also encoded by other nucleotide sequences in the sample. The chain joins TRBV4-1 to TRBJ2-5; D might be TRBD2 (6 bases). The CDR3 extends over 15 amino acids. Looked up from germline, CDR1 is MGHRA and CDR2 is YSYEKL. V was clipped by 0 bases and J by 1 base, with 9 bases between them. The chain's CDR3 is CASSQDPGGQETQYF. The CDR3 DNA follows: TGCGCCAGCAGCCAAGATCCCGGGGGCCAAGAGACCCAGTACTTC.

The chain recombines TRBV4-3 with TRBJ2-7; D call uncertain. The germline V gene has CDR1 LGHNA and CDR2 YSLEER. The CDR3 sequence is 15 residues long. Trimming took 1 base from V and 1 from J, leaving 11 bases between them. CDR3 nucleotides: TGCGCCAGCAGCCAAGGCCATTCCCCTTCCTACGAGCAGTACTTC. It is translated as CASSQGHSPSYEQYF.

The chain joins TRBV18 to TRBJ2-3; D not certain. The CDR3 is made up of 14 amino acids. V was trimmed by 3 bases and J by 3 bases, leaving 10 bases between them. The germline V gene has CDR1 KGHSH and CDR2 LQKENI. The CDR3 reads CASSPTAGTDTQYF. CDR3 nucleotide sequence: TGTGCCAGCTCACCGACTGCTGGGACAGATACGCAGTATTTT.

The V and J genes are TRBV25-1 and TRBJ1-2; D ambiguous. From germline, CDR1 is MGHDK and CDR2 SYGVNS. The CDR3 is 13 residues long. V shed 2 bases and J shed 7 bases, with 11 bases lying between them. For the CDR3, the DNA is TGTGCCAGCAGTGAACCACCCGGGCGTGGCTACACCTTC. Its protein is CASSEPPGRGYTF.

This clone qualifies as medium-sized (0.01 to 0.1%). The V gene is TRBV25-1, the J gene TRBJ1-3; 9 bases agree with TRBD1. The V segment lost 3 bases and the J segment 8 bases; nucleotides outside the gene matches: 8. The CDR3 extends over 15 amino acids. Germline CDR1 reads MGHDK; CDR2 reads SYGVNS. The CDR3: CASSEGDREWDTIYF. CDR3 coding DNA: TGTGCCAGCAGTGAGGGGGACAGGGAGTGGGACACCATATATTTT. The full variable domain, rest sourced from reference TRBV25-1 and TRBJ1-3, is EADIYQTPRYLVIGTGKKITLECSQTMGHDKMYWYQQDPGMELHLIHYSYGVNSTEKGDLSSESTVSRIRTEHFPLTLESARPSHTSQYLCASSEGDREWDTIYFGEGSWLTVV.

V usage is TRBV15 and J usage is TRBJ1-5; D unclear. The ends were cut back, 1 base at V and 1 base at J, with 8 bases in the middle. Per germline, CDR1 LNHNV and CDR2 YYDKDF (reference sequence). The CDR3 length is 15 residues. The chain's CDR3 is CATSRVKSSNQPQHF. The CDR3, as DNA: TGTGCCACCAGCAGAGTTAAAAGCAGCAATCAGCCCCAGCATTTT.

The J gene is TRBJ2-5, the V gene TRBV6-5, with a weak D call TRBD1 (6 bases). CDR1 MNHEY and CDR2 SVGAGI come from the germline V gene. V was clipped by 5 bases and J by 4 bases, with 17 bases between them. The CDR3 extends over 15 amino acids. The CDR3 DNA follows: TGTGCCAGCAGTCACCACCCACCAGGGGCAGAGACCCAGTACTTC. This encodes CASSHHPPGAETQYF.

The CDR3 spells CASSFYDLRGNYGYTF. The DNA for the CDR3 is TGTGCCAGCAGTTTCTATGACCTGCGGGGCAACTATGGCTACACCTTC. V gene TRBV27 combines with J gene TRBJ1-2; D might be TRBD1 (5 bases). Trimming took off 3 bases at V and 2 bases at J, with 16 bases between the two ends. Germline assignment: CDR1 MNHEY and CDR2 SMNVEV (reference sequence). The CDR3 spans 16 residues.

The chain combines TRBV7-2 with TRBJ1-2; D is unresolved. The CDR3 contains 15 residues. The germline V gene has CDR1 SGHTA and CDR2 FQGNSA. V lost 3 bases to trimming and J lost 2 bases, with 13 bases between them. CDR3 in amino acids: CASSFSVGGNYGYTF. The CDR3 DNA reads as TGTGCCAGCAGCTTTAGTGTGGGAGGGAACTATGGCTACACCTTC.

This chain links TRBV6-5 with TRBJ1-1; no clear D. The CDR3 has 15 amino acids. Per the germline V gene, CDR1 is MNHEY and CDR2 is SVGAGI. V shed 2 bases and J shed 1 base, with 11 bases lying between them. CDR3 region: CASSYNWQQNTEAFF. CDR3 coding DNA: TGTGCCAGCAGTTACAATTGGCAGCAGAACACTGAAGCTTTCTTT.

This chain links TRBV7-3 with TRBJ2-3; 8 bases line up with TRBD2. V gave up 6 bases and J gave up 4 bases; unmatched junction bases: 6. The CDR3 contains 14 residues. Germline lookup yields CDR1 SGHTA and CDR2 FQGTGA. DNA of the CDR3: TGTGCCAGCAGTCTTAGCGGGGTGGCAGATACGCAGTATTTT. Translation gives CASSLSGVADTQYF.

A single count supports this clone. This chain joins TRBV7-2 and TRBJ2-1; no definite D call. The V end was cut by 0 bases, the J end by 7 bases, with 7 bases between. Germline V CDR1 and CDR2: SGHTA, FQGNSA. The CDR3 is made up of 13 amino acids. CDR3 sequence: CASSLAPINEQFF. The DNA for the CDR3 is TGTGCCAGCAGCTTAGCCCCCATTAATGAGCAGTTCTTC.

The J gene is TRBJ2-7, the V gene TRBV7-2; 7 bases agree with TRBD2. CDR1 is SGHTA, CDR2 FQGNSA, per germline. This CDR3 region has 16 residues. Trimming removed 1 base from V and 0 bases from J; junction bases left unmatched: 6. CDR3 bases: TGTGCCAGCAGCTTAGACGGGAGGCGCCACTCCTACGAGCAGTACTTC. Its protein product is CASSLDGRRHSYEQYF.

This clone occurred once. The J gene is TRBJ2-3, the V gene TRBV19; 8 bases map to TRBD1. J was trimmed by 2 bases and V by 5 bases; bases with no gene match: 9. The germline V gene has CDR1 LNHDA and CDR2 SQIVND (reference sequence). This CDR3 has 16 amino acids. CDR3 sequence (DNA): TGTGCCAGTAGTTTACAGGGGGAAGGTTACACAGATACGCAGTATTTT. Its protein product is CASSLQGEGYTDTQYF.

CDR3 nucleotides: TGTGCCAGCAGCTTAGGATTAGGGGGTGGTGGCAATCAGCCCCAGCATTTT. This translates into CASSLGLGGGGNQPQHF. The chain is built from TRBV7-8 and TRBJ1-5; perhaps TRBD1 as D (6 bases). V lost 1 base, J lost 2 bases, and 15 bases lay in between. Germline V gene sequence: CDR1 SGHVS, CDR2 FQNEAQ. The CDR3 loop spans 17 amino acids.

The rearrangement links TRBV7-3 to TRBJ2-1; 10 nucleotides line up with TRBD1. This CDR3 region has 14 residues. Germline loops: CDR1 SGHTA, CDR2 FQGTGA. The junction had 3 bases not matched to a gene; V was cut back by 3 bases and J by 7 bases. Here the CDR3 reads CASSLTGGRNEQFF. The CDR3 coding sequence is TGTGCCAGCAGCTTGACAGGGGGCAGGAATGAGCAGTTCTTC.

CDR3 sequence reads: CASRAQPGVGSDEQFF. The CDR3 DNA reads TGTGCCAGCAGAGCGCAGCCGGGCGTCGGTTCCGATGAGCAGTTCTTC. This chain uses TRBV6-6 with TRBJ2-1; D is ambiguous. Germline V gives CDR1 MNHNY, CDR2 SVGAGI (reference sequence). This CDR3 region has 16 residues. Trimming pared 6 bases from V and 8 bases from J, leaving 23 bases between.